Sequencing of this TCR beta chain was carried out in a study of vaccination and CD4 T cells after COVID-19. Cultured CD4+ T cells had their DNA profiled by the Oncomine TCR Beta short-read assay. TCRdb re-analysed the PCR reads in MiXCR, keeping a single row per CDR3 protein. The table has about 22,000 distinct CDR3 sequences, approximately 29% seen once. Overall study results and limits: Median about 86% of reactive clones detected in convalescent patients emerged only post-vaccination.

As concerns this clonotype: Antigen specificity is unknown.

As to time point: late sampling 161 to 241 days after vaccination in a few convalescent patients. Treatment given: approximately 11-day PBMC culture with coronavirus spike peptide pools or control peptides (ViraFEST assay). In germline, CDR1 is SGHNT, CDR2 YYREEE (reference sequence). Trimming removed 1 base from V and 0 bases from J, with 11 bases in between. The CDR3 sequence is 15 residues long. The sequencing here drew on CD4+ T cells from blood, cultured in vitro, taken about 7 months after SARS-CoV-2 vaccination. The sequence came from a human donor who had recovered from COVID-19. This chain joins TRBV5-4 and TRBJ2-7; D might be TRBD2 (5 bases). This CDR3 reads CASSLPGSSSYEQYF. As DNA, the CDR3 is TGTGCCAGCAGCTTGCCGGGGTCGAGCTCCTACGAGCAGTACTTC. Using reference TRBV5-4 and TRBJ2-7 for the parts outside the CDR3, the full variable domain is ETGVTQSPTHLIKTRGQQVTLRCSSQSGHNTVSWYQQALGQGPQFIFQYYREEENGRGNFPPRFSGLQFPNYSSELNVNALELDDSALYLCASSLPGSSSYEQYFGPGTRLTVT.